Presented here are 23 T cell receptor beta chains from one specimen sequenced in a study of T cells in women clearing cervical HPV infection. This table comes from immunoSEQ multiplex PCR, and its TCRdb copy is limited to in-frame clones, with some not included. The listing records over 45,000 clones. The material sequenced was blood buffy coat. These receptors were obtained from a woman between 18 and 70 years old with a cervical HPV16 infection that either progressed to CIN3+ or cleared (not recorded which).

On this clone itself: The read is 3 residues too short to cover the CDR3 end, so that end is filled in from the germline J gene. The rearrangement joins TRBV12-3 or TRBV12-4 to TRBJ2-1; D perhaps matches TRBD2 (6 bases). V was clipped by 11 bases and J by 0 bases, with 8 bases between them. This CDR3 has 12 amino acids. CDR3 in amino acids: CACGASYNEQFF. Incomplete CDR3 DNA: TGTGCCTGCGGGGCCTCCTACAATGAG.

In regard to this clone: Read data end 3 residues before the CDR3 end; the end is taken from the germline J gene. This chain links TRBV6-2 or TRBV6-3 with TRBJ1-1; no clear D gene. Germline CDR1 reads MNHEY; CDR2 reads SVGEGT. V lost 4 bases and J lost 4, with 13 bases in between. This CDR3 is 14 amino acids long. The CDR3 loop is CASSSQRPATEAFF. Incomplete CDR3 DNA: TGTGCCAGCAGTTCGCAGCGCCCGGCCACTGAA.

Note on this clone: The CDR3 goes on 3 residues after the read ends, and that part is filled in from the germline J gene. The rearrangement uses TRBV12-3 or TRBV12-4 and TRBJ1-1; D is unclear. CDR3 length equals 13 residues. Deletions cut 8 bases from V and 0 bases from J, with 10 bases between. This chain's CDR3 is CASAELLNTEAFF. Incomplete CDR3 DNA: TGTGCCAGCGCGGAGCTTTTGAACACTGAA.

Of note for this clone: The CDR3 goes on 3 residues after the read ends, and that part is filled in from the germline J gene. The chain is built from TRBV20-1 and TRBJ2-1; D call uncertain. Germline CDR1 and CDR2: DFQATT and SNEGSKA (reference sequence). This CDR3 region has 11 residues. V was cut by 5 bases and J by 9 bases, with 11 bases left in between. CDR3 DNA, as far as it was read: TGCAGTGCTCCACTTCATGGTGAG. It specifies CSAPLHGE. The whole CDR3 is CSAPLHGEQFF.

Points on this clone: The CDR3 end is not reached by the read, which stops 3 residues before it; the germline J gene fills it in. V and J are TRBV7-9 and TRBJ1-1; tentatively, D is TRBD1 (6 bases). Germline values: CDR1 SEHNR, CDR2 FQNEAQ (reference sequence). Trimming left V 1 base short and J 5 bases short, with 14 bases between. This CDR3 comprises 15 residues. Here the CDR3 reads CASSLGAGVGTEAFF. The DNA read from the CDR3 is TGTGCCAGCAGCTTAGGGGCAGGGGTAGGGACTGAA. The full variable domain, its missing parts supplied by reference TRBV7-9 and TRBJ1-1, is DTGVSQNPRHKITKRGQNVTFRCDPISEHNRLYWYRQTLGQGPEFLTYFQNEAQLEKSRLLSDRFSAERPKGSFSTLEIQRTEQGDSAMYLCASSLGAGVGTEAFFGQGTRLTVV.

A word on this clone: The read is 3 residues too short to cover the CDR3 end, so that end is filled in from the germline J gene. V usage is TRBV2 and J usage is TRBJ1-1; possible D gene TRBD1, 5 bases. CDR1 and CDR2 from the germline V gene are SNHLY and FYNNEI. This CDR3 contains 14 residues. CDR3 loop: CASNIGKATGGAFF. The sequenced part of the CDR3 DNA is TGTGCCAGCAATATAGGGAAAGCCACCGGGGGA. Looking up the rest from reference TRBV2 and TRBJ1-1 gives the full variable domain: EPEVTQTPSHQVTQMGQEVILRCVPISNHLYFYWYRQILGQKVEFLVSFYNNEISEKSEIFDDQFSVERPDGSNFTLKIRSTKLEDSAMYFCASNIGKATGGAFFGQGTRLTVV.

Partial CDR3 DNA: TGTGCCAGCTCACAACCCCCACAGACTAACTATGGT. This codes for CASSQPPQTNYG. The entire CDR3 protein is CASSQPPQTNYGQYF. V gene TRBV18 combines with J gene TRBJ2-4; weak D call: TRBD2 (5 bases). Sequencing ends 3 residues short of the CDR3 end; the germline J gene provides the rest. Germline-derived CDR1 and CDR2 are KGHSH and LQKENI. The CDR3 spans 15 residues. Based on the CDR3 plus reference TRBV18 and TRBJ2-4, the full variable domain is NAGVMQNPRHLVRRRGQEARLRCSPMKGHSHVYWYRQLPEEGLKFMVYLQKENIIDESGMPKERFSAEFPKEGPSILRIQQVVRGDSAAYFCASSQPPQTNYGQYFGAGTRLSVL.

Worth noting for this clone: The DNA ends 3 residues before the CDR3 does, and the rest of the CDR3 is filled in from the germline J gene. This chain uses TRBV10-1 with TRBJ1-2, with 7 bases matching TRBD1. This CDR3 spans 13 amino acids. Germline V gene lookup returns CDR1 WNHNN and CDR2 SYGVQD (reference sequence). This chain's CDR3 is CASSARQGEGYTF. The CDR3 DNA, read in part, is TGCGCCAGCAGTGCTAGACAGGGAGAAGGC.

The CDR3 reads CASSDRGGTGNTIYF. The sequenced part of the CDR3 DNA is TGCGCCAGCAGCGACCGAGGGGGTACTGGAAACACC. V is TRBV5-1 and J is TRBJ1-3, with a possible D match to TRBD1 (6 bases). The read stops 3 residues short of the end of the CDR3; the missing end is completed from the germline J gene. V dropped 4 bases and J dropped 2 bases, with 13 bases sitting between them. Germline V gene sequence: CDR1 SGHRS, CDR2 YFSETQ. The CDR3 covers 15 residues.

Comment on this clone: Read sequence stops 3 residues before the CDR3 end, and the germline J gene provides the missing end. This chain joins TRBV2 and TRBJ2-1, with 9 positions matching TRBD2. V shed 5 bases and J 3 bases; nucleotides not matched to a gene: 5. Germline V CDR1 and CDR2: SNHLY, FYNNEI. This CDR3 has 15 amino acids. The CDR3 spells CASSPGTSFYNEQFF. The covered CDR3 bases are TGTGCCAGCAGTCCCGGGACTAGCTTCTACAATGAG.

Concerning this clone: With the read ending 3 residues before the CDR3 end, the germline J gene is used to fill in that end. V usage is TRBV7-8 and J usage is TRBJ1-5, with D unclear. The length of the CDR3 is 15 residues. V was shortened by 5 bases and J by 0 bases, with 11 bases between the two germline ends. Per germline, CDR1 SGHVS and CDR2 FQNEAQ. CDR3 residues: CASSQPGYSNQPQHF. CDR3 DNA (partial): TGTGCCAGCAGCCAGCCGGGTTATAGCAATCAGCCC.

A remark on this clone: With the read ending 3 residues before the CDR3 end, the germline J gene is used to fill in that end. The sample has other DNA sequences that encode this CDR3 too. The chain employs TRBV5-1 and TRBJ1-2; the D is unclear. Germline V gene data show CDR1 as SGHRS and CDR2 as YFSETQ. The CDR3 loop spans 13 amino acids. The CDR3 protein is CASSLAGEGGYTF. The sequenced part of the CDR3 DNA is TGCGCCAGCAGCTTGGCCGGGGAAGGCGGC. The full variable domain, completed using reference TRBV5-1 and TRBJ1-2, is KAGVTQTPRYLIKTRGQQVTLSCSPISGHRSVSWYQQTPGQGLQFLFEYFSETQRNKGNFPGRFSGRQFSNSRSEMNVSTLELGDSALYLCASSLAGEGGYTFGSGTRLTVV.

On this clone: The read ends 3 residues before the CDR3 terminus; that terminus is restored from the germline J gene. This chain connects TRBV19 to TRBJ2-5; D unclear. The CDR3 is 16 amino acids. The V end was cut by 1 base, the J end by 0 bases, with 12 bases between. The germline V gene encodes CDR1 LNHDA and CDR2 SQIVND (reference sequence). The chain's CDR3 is CASSIAGVLHQETQYF. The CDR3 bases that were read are TGTGCCAGTAGTATAGCGGGTGTTCTCCACCAAGAGACC.

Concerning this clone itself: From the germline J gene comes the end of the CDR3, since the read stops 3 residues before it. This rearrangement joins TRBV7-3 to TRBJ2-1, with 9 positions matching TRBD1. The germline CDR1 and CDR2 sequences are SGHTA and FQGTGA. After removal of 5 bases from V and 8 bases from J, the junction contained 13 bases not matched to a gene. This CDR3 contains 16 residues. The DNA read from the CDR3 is TGTGCCAGCAGCCGTAAGGACAGGGGATTCGGAGATGAG. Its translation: CASSRKDRGFGDE. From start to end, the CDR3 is CASSRKDRGFGDEQFF.

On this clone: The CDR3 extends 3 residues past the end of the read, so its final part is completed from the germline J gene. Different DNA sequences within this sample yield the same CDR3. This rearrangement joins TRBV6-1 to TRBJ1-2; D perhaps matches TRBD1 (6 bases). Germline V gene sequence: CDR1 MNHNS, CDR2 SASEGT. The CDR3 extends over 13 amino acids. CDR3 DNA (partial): TGTGCCAGCAGTGAAGACAGGGTAGGAGGC. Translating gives CASSEDRVGG. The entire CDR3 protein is CASSEDRVGGYTF.

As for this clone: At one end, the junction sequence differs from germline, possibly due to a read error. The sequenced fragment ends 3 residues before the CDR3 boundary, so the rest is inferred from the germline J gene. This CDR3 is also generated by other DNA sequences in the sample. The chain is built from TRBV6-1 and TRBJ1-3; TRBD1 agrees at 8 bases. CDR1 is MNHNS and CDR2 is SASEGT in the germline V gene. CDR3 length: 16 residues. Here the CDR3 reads CASSEADRAPGNTIYF. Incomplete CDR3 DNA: TGTGCCAGCAGTGAAGCGGACAGGGCCCCTGGAAACACT.

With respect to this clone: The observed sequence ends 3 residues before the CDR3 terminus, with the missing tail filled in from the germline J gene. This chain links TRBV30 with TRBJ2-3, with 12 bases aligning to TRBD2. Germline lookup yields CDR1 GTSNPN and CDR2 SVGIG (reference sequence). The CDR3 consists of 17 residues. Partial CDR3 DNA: TGTGCCTGGAGTGTAAGGAGGACTAGCGGGGCCTTGGAGACG. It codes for CAWSVRRTSGALET. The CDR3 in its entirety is CAWSVRRTSGALETQYF.

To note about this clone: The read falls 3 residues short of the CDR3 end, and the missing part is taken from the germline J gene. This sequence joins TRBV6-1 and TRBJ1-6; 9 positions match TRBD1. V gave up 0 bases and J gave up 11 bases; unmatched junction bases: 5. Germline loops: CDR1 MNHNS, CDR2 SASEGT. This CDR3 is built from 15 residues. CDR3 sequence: CASSEAGQGLPPLHF. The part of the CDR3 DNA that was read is TGTGCCAGCAGTGAAGCGGGACAGGGTCTACCACCC.

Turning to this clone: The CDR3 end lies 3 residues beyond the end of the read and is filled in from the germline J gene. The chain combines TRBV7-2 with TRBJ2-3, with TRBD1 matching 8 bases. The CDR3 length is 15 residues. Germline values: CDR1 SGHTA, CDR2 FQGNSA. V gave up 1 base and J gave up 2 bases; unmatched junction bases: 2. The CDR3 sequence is CASSLGTGHTDTQYF. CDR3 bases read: TGTGCCAGCAGCTTAGGGACAGGGCACACAGATACG.

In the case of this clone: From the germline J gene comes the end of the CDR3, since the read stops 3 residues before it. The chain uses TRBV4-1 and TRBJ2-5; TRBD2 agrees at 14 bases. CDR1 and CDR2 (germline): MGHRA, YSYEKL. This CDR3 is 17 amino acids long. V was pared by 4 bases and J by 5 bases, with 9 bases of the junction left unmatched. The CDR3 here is CASSPLTSGGAGETQYF. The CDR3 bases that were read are TGCGCCAGCAGCCCACTGACTAGCGGGGGGGCCGGGGAGACC.

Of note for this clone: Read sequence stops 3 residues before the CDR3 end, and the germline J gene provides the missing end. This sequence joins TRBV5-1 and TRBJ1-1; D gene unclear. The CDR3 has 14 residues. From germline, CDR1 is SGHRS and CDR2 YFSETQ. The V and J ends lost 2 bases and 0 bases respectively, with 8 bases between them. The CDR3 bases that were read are TGCGCCAGCAGCTTAGGGTTCATGAACACTGAA. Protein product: CASSLGFMNTE. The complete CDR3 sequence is CASSLGFMNTEAFF.

The CDR3 sequence: CAWSVRGTGELFF. The sequenced CDR3 bases are TGTGCCTGGAGTGTCAGGGGCACCGGGGAG. The chain recombines TRBV30 with TRBJ2-2, with D possibly TRBD1 on 6 matching bases. The read finishes 3 residues shy of the CDR3 end, and the germline J gene is used to complete it. The V and J ends lost 0 bases and 4 bases respectively, with 6 bases between them. The germline gives CDR1 GTSNPN, CDR2 SVGIG (reference sequence). This CDR3 spans 13 amino acids.

CDR3 residues: CASSLRTSGWETQYF. The CDR3 DNA, read in part, is TGTGCCAGCAGCCTACGGACTAGCGGTTGGGAGACC. This chain uses TRBV7-6 with TRBJ2-5, with 10 bases lining up with TRBD2. Read data end 3 residues before the CDR3 end; the end is taken from the germline J gene. V lost 5 bases and J lost 5; bases outside the gene matches: 8. The CDR3 is made up of 15 amino acids. The germline CDR1 and CDR2 sequences are SGHVS and FNYEAQ.